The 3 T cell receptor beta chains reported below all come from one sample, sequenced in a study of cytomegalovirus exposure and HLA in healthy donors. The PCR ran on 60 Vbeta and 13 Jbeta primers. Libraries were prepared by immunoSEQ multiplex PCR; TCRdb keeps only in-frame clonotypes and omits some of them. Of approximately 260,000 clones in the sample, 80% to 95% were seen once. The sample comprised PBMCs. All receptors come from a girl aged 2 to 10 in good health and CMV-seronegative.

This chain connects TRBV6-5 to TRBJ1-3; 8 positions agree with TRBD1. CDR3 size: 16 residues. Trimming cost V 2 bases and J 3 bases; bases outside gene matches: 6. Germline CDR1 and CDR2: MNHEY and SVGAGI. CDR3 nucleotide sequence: TGTGCCAGCAGTTACGGGCAGGGGGCTTATGGAAACACCATATATTTT. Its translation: CASSYGQGAYGNTIYF.

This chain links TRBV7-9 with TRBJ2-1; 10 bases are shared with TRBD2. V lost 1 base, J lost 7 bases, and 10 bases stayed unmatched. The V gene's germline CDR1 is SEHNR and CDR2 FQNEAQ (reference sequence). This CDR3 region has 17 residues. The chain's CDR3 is CASSLGGLAGVANEQFF. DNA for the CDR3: TGTGCCAGCAGCTTAGGTGGTCTAGCGGGAGTGGCAAATGAGCAGTTCTTC. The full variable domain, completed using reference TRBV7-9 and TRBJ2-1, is DTGVSQNPRHKITKRGQNVTFRCDPISEHNRLYWYRQTLGQGPEFLTYFQNEAQLEKSRLLSDRFSAERPKGSFSTLEIQRTEQGDSAMYLCASSLGGLAGVANEQFFGPGTRLTVL.

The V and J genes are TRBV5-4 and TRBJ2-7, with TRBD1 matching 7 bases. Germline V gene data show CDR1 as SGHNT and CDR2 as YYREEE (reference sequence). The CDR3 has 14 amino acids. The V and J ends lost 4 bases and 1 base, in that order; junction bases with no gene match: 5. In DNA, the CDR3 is TGTGCCAGCAGCCAGACGACAGGGTCCTACGAGCAGTACTTC. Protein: CASSQTTGSYEQYF.